The clone carrying this TCR beta chain was observed a handful of times. The target antigen is unknown. V lost 4 bases to trimming and J lost 2 bases, with 12 bases between them. Germline values: CDR1 DFQATT, CDR2 SNEGSKA (reference sequence). The CDR3 consists of 14 residues. Treatment meaning: approximately nine-day PBMC culture with coronavirus spike peptide pools or control peptides (ViraFEST assay). From the unexposed donor, CD4+ T cells were collected ahead of the COVID-19 pandemic (2011-2018). The Oncomine TCR Beta short-read assay generated sequence data from the DNA of cultured CD4+ T cells. One entry per CDR3 protein results from TCRdb running MiXCR on the PCR reads. The sample lists roughly 9,200 distinct CDR3 sequences, 34% seen once, with around a third in the top ten. The data were taken from a study of vaccination and CD4 T cells after COVID-19.

The sequencing input was CD4+ T cells from blood, cultured in vitro. The sequence derives from a human donor in good health. The rearrangement joins TRBV20-1 to TRBJ1-5; D is undetermined. CDR3 sequence reads: CSAIGMQGNQPQHF. In DNA form, the CDR3 reads TGCAGTGCTATTGGAATGCAGGGCAATCAGCCCCAGCATTTT.